This entry describes one T cell receptor beta chain. The antigen is undetermined. It may be a read error: a sequence one base away is much more abundant. This entry comes from a study of T cells after yellow fever vaccination. Study overall: Some fractions had low cell numbers, and these were prepared with SMART-Seq v4 Ultra Low Input.

Notes on the study in general: Sorted repertoires could include abundant contaminating clonotypes from bulk cells.

TCRdb called the 5' RACE reads again in MiXCR, with one record for every CDR3 protein. This table has around 300,000 distinct CDR3 sequences, around 4.5% appearing once. CDR3 length: 12 residues. Germline values: CDR1 SGHRS, CDR2 YFSETQ. V gave up 2 bases and J gave up 6 bases, with 6 bases separating them. The source of this sequence is a man aged 18 to 29 who received the YFV17D yellow fever vaccine. J is TRBJ2-1 and V is TRBV5-1; D ambiguous. The source material was PBMCs, sampled 15 days after the yellow fever booster vaccination. This CDR3 reads CASSFVLNEQFF. The CDR3, as DNA: TGCGCCAGCAGCTTCGTTCTCAATGAGCAGTTCTTC.